The T cell receptor (beta chain) described here comes from a study of early T cells in non-severe SARS-CoV-2 infection. Study in general: From unsorted whole blood, bulk RNA was sequenced, and the chains remained unpaired.

TCRdb called the 5' RACE reads again in MiXCR, with one record for every CDR3 protein. The sample holds roughly 70,000 distinct CDR3 sequences; around 20% are singletons and the top ten take more than 7.5%. In its sample, this clonotype was seen a few times. An end of the junction differs from the germline gene, which may be a read error. This CDR3 region has 15 residues. CDR1 SNHLY and CDR2 FYNNEI come from the germline V gene. The V gene is TRBV2, the J gene TRBJ1-4; TRBD1 is a possible D gene (6 bases). Sequenced here: whole blood, sampled at baseline. The receptor was derived from an adult who was a healthcare worker with PCR-confirmed SARS-CoV-2 infection or an uninfected control (not recorded which). CDR3 in amino acids: CASIEGGATNEKLFF. The CDR3 DNA sequence: TGTGCCAGCATTGAAGGGGGTGCGACTAATGAAAAACTGTTTTTT.